This is a list of T cell receptor beta chains from one sample in a study of blood T cell repertoires in COVID-19. Profiling relied on immunoSEQ multiplex PCR, and the TCRdb table lists in-frame clones only, not all of them. The sample gives about 270,000 clones, approximately 91% of which show up once; about 2.3% is in the top ten. Sequenced: PBMCs or T cells enriched from blood (not recorded which). Receptor source: a woman in her thirties or forties with acute COVID-19. The CDR3 runs from the conserved cysteine through the conserved F or W. Fields, in order: CDR3 protein, CDR3 DNA, D gene, J gene, V gene, clone size. A D gene is named only where the DNA matches it firmly. Clone size appears in some rows only: once, few, many, or a class for an expanded clone.

CDR3: CATRTGRLMGF
DNA: TGTGCCACCAGGACAGGGCGACTCATGGGATTC
D: TRBD1
J: TRBJ1-2
V: TRBV19
size: NA

CDR3: CASSLSGSGNEQFF
DNA: TGTGCCAGCAGTCTAAGCGGGAGCGGGAATGAGCAGTTCTTC
D: TRBD2
J: TRBJ2-1
V: TRBV7-9
size: NA

CDR3: CASRVGGSPLHF
DNA: TGTGCCAGCAGGGTGGGGGGGTCACCCCTCCACTTT
D: NA
J: TRBJ1-6
V: TRBV12-3/TRBV12-4
size: once

CDR3: CASSPRQGIDSGNTIYF
DNA: TGTGCCAGCTCACCCCGACAGGGAATAGACTCTGGAAACACCATATATTTT
D: TRBD1
J: TRBJ1-3
V: TRBV18
size: NA

CDR3: CASSQVPGLATYNEQFF
DNA: TGCGCCAGCAGCCAGGTTCCGGGACTAGCCACCTACAATGAGCAGTTCTTC
D: TRBD2
J: TRBJ2-1
V: TRBV4-1
size: NA

CDR3: CASSYSGETQYF
DNA: TGTGCCAGCAGCTACTCGGGTGAGACCCAGTACTTC
D: NA
J: TRBJ2-5
V: TRBV5-5
size: once

CDR3: CASSFSREFGYTF
DNA: TGTGCCAGCAGCTTCTCGAGGGAATTTGGCTACACCTTC
D: NA
J: TRBJ1-2
V: TRBV5-4
size: NA

CDR3: CASSQARTGGNEKLFF
DNA: TGCGCCAGCAGCCAGGCCCGGACAGGGGGAAATGAAAAACTGTTTTTT
D: TRBD1
J: TRBJ1-4
V: TRBV4-3
size: NA

CDR3: CASSLPRTSGRNTQYF
DNA: TGTGCCAGCAGCTTGCCGAGGACTAGCGGGAGAAATACGCAGTATTTT
D: TRBD2
J: TRBJ2-3
V: TRBV5-6
size: NA

CDR3: CASMGPSQVNQPQHF
DNA: TGTGCCAGCATGGGTCCGAGTCAGGTGAATCAGCCCCAGCATTTT
D: NA
J: TRBJ1-5
V: TRBV28
size: NA

CDR3: CAWSSYREQYF
DNA: TGTGCCTGGAGTTCCTACCGCGAGCAGTACTTC
D: NA
J: TRBJ2-7
V: TRBV30
size: NA

CDR3: CASSEQGVGEQYF
DNA: TGTGCCAGCAGTGAACAGGGGGTAGGCGAGCAGTACTTC
D: TRBD1
J: TRBJ2-7
V: TRBV2
size: NA

CDR3: CASSYWTSGTGELFF
DNA: TGCGCCAGCAGCTACTGGACTAGCGGCACCGGGGAGCTGTTTTTT
D: TRBD2
J: TRBJ2-2
V: TRBV5-1
size: once

CDR3: CSASGGGLYF
DNA: TGCAGTGCTAGTGGGGGGGGACTGTATTTT
D: TRBD2
J: TRBJ2-3
V: TRBV20-1
size: once

CDR3: CASRGTTDEQFF
DNA: TGTGCCAGCAGGGGCACGACAGACGAGCAGTTCTTC
D: NA
J: TRBJ2-1
V: TRBV28
size: NA

CDR3: CASRDRGAYEQYF
DNA: TGTGCCAGCAGGGACAGGGGTGCGTACGAGCAGTACTTC
D: TRBD1
J: TRBJ2-7
V: TRBV28
size: NA

CDR3: CASSQQQGVAFF
DNA: TGTGCCAGCAGTCAACAACAGGGTGTCGCTTTCTTT
D: NA
J: TRBJ1-1
V: TRBV28
size: NA

CDR3: CASSQDSKPNNEQFF
DNA: TGTGCCAGCAGCCAAGACTCGAAGCCCAACAATGAGCAGTTCTTC
D: NA
J: TRBJ2-1
V: TRBV7-2
size: NA

CDR3: CASSFAAPAGETQYF
DNA: TGTGCCAGCAGCTTCGCCGCCCCGGCGGGGGAGACCCAGTACTTC
D: NA
J: TRBJ2-5
V: TRBV7-8
size: NA

CDR3: CSVTGGSPLHF
DNA: TGCAGTGTGACAGGGGGTTCACCCCTCCACTTT
D: TRBD1
J: TRBJ1-6
V: TRBV20-1
size: NA

CDR3: CASNAPREGPDVDTQYF
DNA: TGTGCCAGCAACGCGCCTCGGGAGGGCCCCGACGTAGATACGCAGTATTTT
D: TRBD2
J: TRBJ2-3
V: TRBV9
size: NA

CDR3: CASSFRQGLNTEAFF
DNA: TGCGCCAGCAGCTTCAGACAGGGTCTGAACACTGAAGCTTTCTTT
D: TRBD1
J: TRBJ1-1
V: TRBV5-1
size: NA

CDR3: CSARDRGGYTF
DNA: TGCAGTGCTAGGGACAGGGGCGGCTACACCTTC
D: TRBD1
J: TRBJ1-2
V: TRBV20-1
size: NA

CDR3: CASSAGRWADGNTIYF
DNA: TGTGCCAGCAGCGCCGGCCGTTGGGCTGATGGAAACACCATATATTTT
D: NA
J: TRBJ1-3
V: TRBV9
size: NA

CDR3: CASSLGGAGEQYF
DNA: TGTGCCAGCAGCTTAGGTGGGGCAGGTGAGCAGTACTTC
D: NA
J: TRBJ2-7
V: TRBV7-8
size: NA

CDR3: CASSFSGEQFF
DNA: TGTGCCAGCAGTTTTTCCGGGGAGCAGTTCTTC
D: NA
J: TRBJ2-1
V: TRBV28
size: NA

CDR3: CASRGLAGHKGAQYF
DNA: TGTGCCAGCAGAGGACTAGCGGGGCACAAAGGGGCCCAGTACTTC
D: TRBD2
J: TRBJ2-5
V: TRBV28
size: NA

CDR3: CASSHKGGNYGYTF
DNA: TGTGCCAGCAGCCACAAAGGAGGAAACTATGGCTACACCTTC
D: NA
J: TRBJ1-2
V: TRBV14
size: once

CDR3: CASSTPGTSGRYEQYF
DNA: TGTGCCAGCAGTACCCCAGGTACTAGCGGGAGGTACGAGCAGTACTTC
D: TRBD2
J: TRBJ2-7
V: TRBV28
size: once

CDR3: CASSHATPANTGELFF
DNA: TGTGCCAGCAGCCACGCTACCCCGGCGAACACCGGGGAGCTGTTTTTT
D: NA
J: TRBJ2-2
V: TRBV7-9
size: NA

CDR3: CASSIRYLNQPQHF
DNA: TGTGCCAGTAGTATTCGGTATCTCAATCAGCCCCAGCATTTT
D: NA
J: TRBJ1-5
V: TRBV19
size: NA

CDR3: CASSLQGGDEQFF
DNA: TGTGCCAGCAGTTTGCAGGGGGGCGATGAGCAGTTCTTC
D: NA
J: TRBJ2-1
V: TRBV5-4
size: NA

CDR3: CATSRDGASPLHF
DNA: TGTGCCACCAGCAGAGATGGGGCTTCACCCCTCCACTTT
D: NA
J: TRBJ1-6
V: TRBV15
size: NA

CDR3: CASSLGGQGTNTEAFF
DNA: TGTGCCAGCAGTTTAGGGGGACAGGGGACGAACACTGAAGCTTTCTTT
D: TRBD1
J: TRBJ1-1
V: TRBV28
size: NA

CDR3: CASSEAGLLSSYEQYF
DNA: TGTGCCAGCAGTGAAGCGGGACTCTTGAGCTCCTACGAGCAGTACTTC
D: NA
J: TRBJ2-7
V: TRBV6-1
size: NA

CDR3: CASSTSQVLGYNSPLHF
DNA: TGTGCCAGCAGCACTAGCCAGGTTTTGGGGTATAATTCACCCCTCCACTTT
D: NA
J: TRBJ1-6
V: TRBV5-4
size: NA

CDR3: CASNRGQGYQPQHF
DNA: TGTGCCAGCAACAGAGGACAGGGTTATCAGCCCCAGCATTTT
D: TRBD1
J: TRBJ1-5
V: TRBV2
size: NA

CDR3: CASTRRRDRANSPLHF
DNA: TGTGCCAGCACCCGTAGGCGGGACAGGGCTAATTCACCCCTCCACTTT
D: TRBD1
J: TRBJ1-6
V: TRBV13
size: few

CDR3: CASSLTRGGYTF
DNA: TGTGCCAGCAGTTTAACCAGGGGCGGCTACACCTTC
D: NA
J: TRBJ1-2
V: TRBV12-3/TRBV12-4
size: once

CDR3: CASSHGLNTQYF
DNA: TGTGCCAGCAGCCACGGACTGAATACGCAGTATTTT
D: NA
J: TRBJ2-3
V: TRBV11-3
size: NA

CDR3: CASSQVGANYGYTF
DNA: TGCGCCAGCAGCCAAGTGGGCGCTAACTATGGCTACACCTTC
D: NA
J: TRBJ1-2
V: TRBV4-3
size: NA

CDR3: CASSPRTGGHQPQHF
DNA: TGTGCCAGCAGTCCCCGGACAGGGGGCCATCAGCCCCAGCATTTT
D: TRBD1
J: TRBJ1-5
V: TRBV7-8
size: NA

CDR3: CSVATGTAANQPQHF
DNA: TGCAGCGTAGCCACCGGGACAGCCGCTAATCAGCCCCAGCATTTT
D: TRBD1
J: TRBJ1-5
V: TRBV29-1
size: NA

CDR3: CASSARQGANTEAFF
DNA: TGTGCCAGCAGCGCGAGACAGGGGGCGAACACTGAAGCTTTCTTT
D: TRBD1
J: TRBJ1-1
V: TRBV9
size: NA

CDR3: CASSSSLYGYTF
DNA: TGTGCCAGCAGTTCGAGTCTCTATGGCTACACCTTC
D: NA
J: TRBJ1-2
V: TRBV28
size: NA

CDR3: CASSPLAGPANYGYTF
DNA: TGTGCCAGCAGCCCTTTGGCGGGGCCAGCTAACTATGGCTACACCTTC
D: NA
J: TRBJ1-2
V: TRBV11-2
size: NA

CDR3: CATSRDEGGGSPLHF
DNA: TGTGCCACCAGCAGAGACGAAGGGGGGGGTTCACCCCTCCACTTT
D: NA
J: TRBJ1-6
V: TRBV15
size: NA

CDR3: CASSELGGGNSYGYTF
DNA: TGTGCCAGCAGTGAATTGGGGGGAGGAAATAGCTATGGCTACACCTTC
D: NA
J: TRBJ1-2
V: TRBV25-1
size: NA

CDR3: CASSSESGTEAFF
DNA: TGTGCCAGCAGCTCCGAATCAGGCACTGAAGCTTTCTTT
D: NA
J: TRBJ1-1
V: TRBV11-3
size: NA

CDR3: CASLLGTSGLYNEQFF
DNA: TGTGCCAGCTTACTAGGGACTAGCGGATTATACAATGAGCAGTTCTTC
D: TRBD2
J: TRBJ2-1
V: TRBV11-2
size: NA

CDR3: CASRGQGLDTQYF
DNA: TGTGCCAGCAGGGGACAGGGTCTCGATACGCAGTATTTT
D: TRBD1
J: TRBJ2-3
V: TRBV6-5
size: once